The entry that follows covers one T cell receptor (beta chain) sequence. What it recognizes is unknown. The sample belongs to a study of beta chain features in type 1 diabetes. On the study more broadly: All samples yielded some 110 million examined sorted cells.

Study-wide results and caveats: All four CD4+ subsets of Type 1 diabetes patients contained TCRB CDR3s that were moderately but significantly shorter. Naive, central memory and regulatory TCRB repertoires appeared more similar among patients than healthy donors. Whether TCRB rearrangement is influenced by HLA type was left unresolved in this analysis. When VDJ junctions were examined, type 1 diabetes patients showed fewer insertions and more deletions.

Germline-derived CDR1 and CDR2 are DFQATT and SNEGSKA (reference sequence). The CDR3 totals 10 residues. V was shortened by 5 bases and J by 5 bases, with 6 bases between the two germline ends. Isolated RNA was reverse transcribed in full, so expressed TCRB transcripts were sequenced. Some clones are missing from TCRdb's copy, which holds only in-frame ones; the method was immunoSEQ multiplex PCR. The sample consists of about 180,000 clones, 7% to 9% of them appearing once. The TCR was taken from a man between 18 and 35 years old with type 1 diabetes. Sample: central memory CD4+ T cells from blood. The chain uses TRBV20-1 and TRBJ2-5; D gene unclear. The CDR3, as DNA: TGCAGTGCTTACACGGAGACCCAGTACTTC. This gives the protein CSAYTETQYF.